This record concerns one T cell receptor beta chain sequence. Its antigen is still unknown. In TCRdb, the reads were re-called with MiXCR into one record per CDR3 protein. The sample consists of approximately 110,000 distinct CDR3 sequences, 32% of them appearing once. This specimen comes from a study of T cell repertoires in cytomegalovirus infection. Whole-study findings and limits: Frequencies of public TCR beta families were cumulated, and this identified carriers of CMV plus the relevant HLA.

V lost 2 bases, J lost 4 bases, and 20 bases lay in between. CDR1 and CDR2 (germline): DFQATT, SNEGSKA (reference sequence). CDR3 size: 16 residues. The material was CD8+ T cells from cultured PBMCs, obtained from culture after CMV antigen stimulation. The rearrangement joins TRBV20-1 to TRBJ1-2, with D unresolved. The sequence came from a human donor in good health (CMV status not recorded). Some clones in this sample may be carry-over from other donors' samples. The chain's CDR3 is CSARPPTDFRFYGYTF. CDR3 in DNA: TGCAGTGCTAGACCCCCGACCGATTTCAGGTTCTATGGCTACACCTTC.